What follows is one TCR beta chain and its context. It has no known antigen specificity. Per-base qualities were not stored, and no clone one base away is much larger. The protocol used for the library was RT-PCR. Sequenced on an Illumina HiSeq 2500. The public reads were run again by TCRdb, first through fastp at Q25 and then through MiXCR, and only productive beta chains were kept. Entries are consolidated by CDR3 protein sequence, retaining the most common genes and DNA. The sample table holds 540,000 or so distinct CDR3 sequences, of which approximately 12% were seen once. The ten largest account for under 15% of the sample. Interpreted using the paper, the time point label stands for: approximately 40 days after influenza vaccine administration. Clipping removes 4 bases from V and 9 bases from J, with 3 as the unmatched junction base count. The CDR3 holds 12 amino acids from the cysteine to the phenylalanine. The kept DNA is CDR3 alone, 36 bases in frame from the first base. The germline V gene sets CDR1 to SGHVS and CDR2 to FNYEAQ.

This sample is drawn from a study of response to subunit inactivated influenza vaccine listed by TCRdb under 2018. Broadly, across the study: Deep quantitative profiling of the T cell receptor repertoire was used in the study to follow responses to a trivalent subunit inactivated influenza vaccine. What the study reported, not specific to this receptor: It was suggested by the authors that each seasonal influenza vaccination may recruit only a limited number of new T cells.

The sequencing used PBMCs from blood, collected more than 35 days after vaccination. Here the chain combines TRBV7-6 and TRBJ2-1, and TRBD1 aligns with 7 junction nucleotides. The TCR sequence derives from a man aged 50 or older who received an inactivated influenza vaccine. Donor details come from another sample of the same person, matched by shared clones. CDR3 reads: CASSSTGFEQFF. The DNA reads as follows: TGTGCCAGCAGCTCGACAGGGTTTGAGCAGTTCTTC.